Below are 16 T cell receptor beta chains sequenced from a single sample in a study of beta chain features in type 1 diabetes. TCRB transcripts that were expressed got sequenced, as all of the isolated RNA had been reverse transcribed. The table came from immunoSEQ multiplex PCR; TCRdb's copy has only in-frame clones and leaves some out. This repertoire shows 860,000 or so clones, about 17% found once; its top ten account for 0.02% to 0.025%. Sequenced input: naive CD4+ T cells from blood. These receptors came from a young woman in good health.

This clone came up a few times. This chain links TRBV7-2 with TRBJ2-7; D remains unclear. CDR3 length: 15 amino acids. V was trimmed by 4 bases and J by 0 bases, leaving 13 bases between them. Per the germline V gene, CDR1 is SGHTA and CDR2 is FQGNSA. The CDR3 spells CASSSVLNGSYEQYF. CDR3 sequence (DNA): TGTGCCAGCAGCTCAGTGCTAAACGGCTCCTACGAGCAGTACTTC.

In this sample, this clone turned up a few times. The chain carries TRBV7-2 and TRBJ1-3; no clear D. With 4 bases removed from V and 0 bases from J, the gap between germline ends came to 7 bases. CDR3 length equals 14 residues. Germline lookup yields CDR1 SGHTA and CDR2 FQGNSA. The CDR3 sequence is CASSWAFSGNTIYF. The CDR3 bases are TGTGCCAGCAGCTGGGCCTTCTCTGGAAACACCATATATTTT.

The chain carries TRBV7-9 and TRBJ2-1, with D maybe TRBD2 (6 bases). Trimming took off 3 bases at V and 4 bases at J, with 10 bases between the two ends. Germline V gene data show CDR1 as SEHNR and CDR2 as FQNEAQ (reference sequence). The CDR3 is made up of 14 amino acids. For the CDR3, the DNA is TGTGCCAGCAGCTTTCCTAGCGCATACAATGAGCAGTTCTTC. It translates to CASSFPSAYNEQFF.

V is TRBV7-2 and J is TRBJ2-5, with unresolved D. Between the trimmed V and J ends, which lost 5 bases and 0 bases, there was a span of 7 bases. Germline V gives CDR1 SGHTA, CDR2 FQGNSA. The CDR3 consists of 13 residues. As DNA, the CDR3 is TGTGCCAGCAGCACGGGCTACCAAGAGACCCAGTACTTC. This gives the protein CASSTGYQETQYF.

The rearrangement uses TRBV5-4 and TRBJ2-3; 8 bases fit TRBD2. CDR3 length equals 17 residues. The junction had 8 bases not matched to a gene; V was cut back by 2 bases and J by 0 bases. Germline CDR1 is SGHNT and CDR2 is YYREEE (reference sequence). This chain's CDR3 is CASSLGLALTSTDTQYF. The CDR3 nucleotides are TGTGCCAGCAGCTTAGGACTAGCCCTTACTAGCACAGATACGCAGTATTTT.

In its sample, this clone was seen a few times. V gene TRBV13 combines with J gene TRBJ1-1; D gene ambiguous. The CDR3 spans 15 residues. Per the germline V gene, CDR1 is PRHDT and CDR2 is FYEKMQ (reference sequence). Trimming removed 2 bases at V and 7 bases at J, with 17 bases between. CDR3 sequence reads: CASSLFLRGLHEAFF. The CDR3 DNA reads as TGTGCCAGCAGCTTATTTCTTCGGGGTCTCCATGAAGCTTTCTTT.

This clone came up a few times. The chain couples TRBV29-1 to TRBJ2-5, with D perhaps TRBD1 or TRBD2 (6 bases each). Germline V gene data show CDR1 as SQVTM and CDR2 as ANQGSEA. The V end was cut by 7 bases, the J end by 3 bases, with 30 bases between. CDR3 length equals 18 residues. CDR3 sequence reads: CSGGSKNLTGGDKETQYF. The CDR3 DNA reads TGCAGCGGAGGTTCCAAAAATTTGACAGGAGGGGACAAAGAGACCCAGTACTTC. Complete variable domain (other parts from reference TRBV29-1 and TRBJ2-5): SAVISQKPSRDICQRGTSLTIQCQVDSQVTMMFWYRQQPGQSLTLIATANQGSEATYESGFVIDKFPISRPNLTFSTLTVSNMSPEDSSIYLCSGGSKNLTGGDKETQYFGPGTRLLVL.

This clone was seen only a few times. The chain recombines TRBV2 with TRBJ2-7; 7 nucleotides match TRBD2. This CDR3 is built from 14 residues. Per the germline V gene, CDR1 is SNHLY and CDR2 is FYNNEI. The ends lost 3 bases at V and 6 bases at J; junction bases unmatched: 8. The CDR3, as DNA: TGTGCCAGCAGTGATGTGAGCGGGACGGTCGAGCAGTACTTC. It translates to CASSDVSGTVEQYF.

The genes are TRBV15 and TRBJ2-4; 9 bases fit TRBD2. CDR3 length equals 18 residues. J gave up 2 bases and V 0 bases, and 8 bases lay outside the gene matches. The germline V gene has CDR1 LNHNV and CDR2 YYDKDF (reference sequence). The CDR3 reads CATSRDAVAGVSKNIQYF. The CDR3 DNA reads as TGTGCCACCAGCAGAGACGCGGTAGCGGGAGTCTCCAAAAACATTCAGTACTTC.

This clone has more than one count but fewer than ten. The rearrangement uses TRBV7-3 and TRBJ2-7; no definite D call. CDR1 is SGHTA, CDR2 FQGTGA, per germline. V was cut by 3 bases and J by 6 bases, with 15 bases left in between. This CDR3 spans 14 amino acids. CDR3 nucleotides: TGTGCCAGCAGCTTCCTAGGGTTCCCGGGCGAGCAGTACTTC. Its protein is CASSFLGFPGEQYF.

This chain connects TRBV28 to TRBJ2-7; 7 positions agree with TRBD1. The CDR3 is 15 residues long. Germline assignment: CDR1 MDHEN and CDR2 SYDVKM. V dropped 5 bases and J dropped 1; count of bases not matched to a gene: 8. CDR3 residues: CASSPHDRASYEQYF. DNA for the CDR3: TGTGCCAGCAGTCCCCACGACAGGGCTTCCTACGAGCAGTACTTC.

The rearrangement joins TRBV4-3 to TRBJ2-2; unclear D gene. The CDR3 length is 15 residues. The germline gives CDR1 LGHNA, CDR2 YSLEER. Deletions cut 4 bases from V and 4 bases from J, with 13 bases between. CDR3 DNA sequence: TGCGCCAGCAGCCGAGATACCGTCCCCACCGGGGAGCTGTTTTTT. It codes for CASSRDTVPTGELFF.

This chain links TRBV6-5 with TRBJ2-7; D unclear. Germline V lookup: CDR1 MNHEY, CDR2 SVGAGI. The CDR3 has 14 residues. V was clipped by 7 bases and J by 2 bases, with 15 bases between them. CDR3 region: CASKKNKLPYEQYF. DNA of the CDR3: TGTGCCAGCAAAAAGAACAAGCTTCCCTACGAGCAGTACTTC.

This clone appeared a few times. The V call is TRBV7-2, the J call TRBJ2-5; D is unresolved. V was pared by 5 bases and J by 7 bases, with 8 bases between. Germline V CDR1 and CDR2: SGHTA, FQGNSA. The CDR3 consists of 11 residues. The CDR3 bases are TGTGCCAGCAGCCCGCTCGGGACCCAGTACTTC. Protein product: CASSPLGTQYF.

The J gene is TRBJ2-7, the V gene TRBV5-4, with D unclear. Germline CDR1 SGHNT, CDR2 YYREEE (reference sequence). The CDR3 loop spans 12 amino acids. V lost 10 bases to trimming and J lost 0 bases, with 11 bases between them. This chain's CDR3 is CALAGNSYEQYF. The DNA for the CDR3 is TGTGCCCTCGCTGGTAACTCCTACGAGCAGTACTTC.

There are a few counts of this clone. The rearrangement links TRBV7-2 to TRBJ2-2; TRBD1 aligns across 9 bases. Per the germline V gene, CDR1 is SGHTA and CDR2 is FQGNSA. Trimming took 5 bases from V and 6 from J; bases not matched to a gene: 7. The CDR3 is made up of 15 amino acids. CDR3: CASSRDRVSSGELFF. CDR3 coding DNA: TGTGCCAGCAGCCGGGACAGGGTGTCGTCCGGGGAGCTGTTTTTT.